Sequencing of this TCR beta chain was carried out in a study of blood T cells in healthy people across ages. Broader study findings: Unknown CMV status may confound age-related changes in expanded clones.

With V trimmed by 3 bases and J by 10 bases, 5 bases remained unmatched. The CDR3 loop spans 12 amino acids. CDR1 MGHRA and CDR2 YSYEKL come from the germline V gene. Sample-barcoded 5' priming and a J-beta primer mix drove a second PCR of 7 to 11 cycles. At least 2.5 million CDR3-containing paired-end reads were obtained per sample. Each CDR3 protein gets one entry after TCRdb re-called the 5' RACE reads with MiXCR. The table includes around 2 million distinct CDR3 sequences, about two fifths detected once. This clonotype appeared a few times. What it binds is not known. The V gene is TRBV4-1, the J gene TRBJ1-1, with TRBD1 matching over 7 bases. Sequencing was performed on blood. The receptor was derived from a human donor in good health. The CDR3 DNA follows: TGCGCCAGCAGCCAGGGGGACAGCAGAGCTTTCTTT. The encoded protein is CASSQGDSRAFF.